These 27 T cell receptor beta chains originate from one sample sequenced in a study of human T cells and chemical hapten exposure. Sample time point: pre-sensitization, week 0. Treatment given: therapeutic diphenylcyclopropenone sensitization with weekly scalp DPC. MiXCR, applied by TCRdb to the RACE reads, yields one record per CDR3 protein. This table has tens of thousands of distinct CDR3 sequences, 9.5% to 15% appearing once. Sequenced material: whole blood, taken in connection with sensitization to the hapten diphenylcyclopropenone (DPC). Receptors were obtained from a woman aged 30 to 39 with alopecia areata. Some clones in this sample may be carry-over from other donors' samples.

As regards this clonotype: A much larger clone is a single base away; this may be a read error. The chain couples TRBV20-1 to TRBJ2-7; either TRBD1 or TRBD2 may fit D (5 bases each). The V and J ends lost 3 bases and 4 bases respectively, with 13 bases between them. This CDR3 has 13 residues. Germline CDR1 is DFQATT and CDR2 is SNEGSKA (reference sequence). The CDR3 DNA reads TGCAGTGCTAGGAGTCGGGACCAGTACGAGCAGTACTTC. Translation: CSARSRDQYEQYF.

This clonotype was picked up many times. The chain employs TRBV2 and TRBJ1-5, with D tentatively TRBD1 (5 bases). This CDR3 region has 15 residues. V lost 6 bases, J lost 0 bases, and 12 bases lay in between. Germline CDR1 SNHLY, CDR2 FYNNEI. In nucleotides, the CDR3 is TGTGCCAGCAGCCGAGTTACAGGTAGCAATCAGCCCCAGCATTTT. Residues: CASSRVTGSNQPQHF.

This clonotype has ten or more counts. The J gene is TRBJ2-5, the V gene TRBV6-5, with a tentative D call TRBD2 (6 bases). The CDR3 consists of 14 residues. Germline assignment: CDR1 MNHEY and CDR2 SVGAGI. Trimming stripped 6 bases from V and 4 bases from J, with 15 bases between. CDR3 amino acids: CASRGSGGRETQYF. CDR3 DNA sequence: TGTGCCAGCAGAGGCTCAGGAGGGCGAGAGACCCAGTACTTC.

This rearrangement joins TRBV7-2 to TRBJ1-2; unclear D gene. The length of the CDR3 is 14 residues. The V and J ends lost 2 bases and 2 bases respectively, with 9 bases between them. The germline V gene encodes CDR1 SGHTA and CDR2 FQGNSA. CDR3 sequence reads: CASSLNRANYGYTF. CDR3 DNA: TGTGCCAGCAGCTTAAATCGGGCGAACTATGGCTACACCTTC.

The chain combines TRBV4-3 with TRBJ2-1; unclear D gene. Germline V gene sequence: CDR1 LGHNA, CDR2 YSLEER. Trimming stripped 2 bases from V and 0 bases from J, with 11 bases between. This CDR3 region has 16 residues. The CDR3 DNA reads TGCGCCAGCAGCCAAAACGGCGATTACTCCTACAATGAGCAGTTCTTC. This codes for CASSQNGDYSYNEQFF.

This clonotype occurred a few times. The chain employs TRBV10-3 and TRBJ2-3; no firm D call. The CDR3 is 13 amino acids. V dropped 6 bases and J dropped 4 bases, with 11 bases sitting between them. Germline assignment: CDR1 ENHRY and CDR2 SYGVKD. The CDR3 DNA is TGTGCCATCAGCAAGGACCGTCCAGATACGCAGTATTTT. Translating gives CAISKDRPDTQYF.

This clonotype came up many times. The V and J genes are TRBV6-2 or TRBV6-3 and TRBJ1-2; D is unclear. Between the trimmed V and J ends, which lost 0 bases and 4 bases, there was a span of 6 bases. CDR1 and CDR2 (germline): MNHEY, SVGEGT. This CDR3 has 13 amino acids. For the CDR3, the DNA is TGTGCCAGCAGTTACTCGAATCCCTATGGCTACACCTTC. Translating it yields CASSYSNPYGYTF.

A few counts support this clonotype. V gene TRBV6-2 or TRBV6-3 combines with J gene TRBJ2-3; 7 nucleotides line up with TRBD2. CDR1 and CDR2 (germline): MNHEY, SVGEGT. Trimming removed 8 bases from V and 4 bases from J; junction bases left unmatched: 12. CDR3 length: 15 residues. CDR3 residues: CASGLGVSRPDTQYF. The DNA of the CDR3 is TGTGCCAGCGGACTAGGTGTTTCAAGGCCAGATACGCAGTATTTT.

This clonotype showed up many times. This chain joins TRBV27 and TRBJ2-7; D may be TRBD1 (5 bases). CDR3 length equals 15 residues. The ends were cut back, 6 bases at V and 6 bases at J, with 21 bases in the middle. Germline assignment: CDR1 MNHEY and CDR2 SMNVEV (reference sequence). CDR3 residues: CASSRQGQPRGEQYF. The CDR3 DNA reads as TGTGCCAGCAGCCGGCAGGGCCAACCACGTGGCGAGCAGTACTTC.

This clonotype was found many times. J is TRBJ2-1 and V is TRBV7-9; D could derive from TRBD1 or TRBD2 (5 bases each). The CDR3 loop spans 13 amino acids. In germline, CDR1 is SEHNR, CDR2 FQNEAQ (reference sequence). V lost 4 bases and J lost 16, with 20 bases in between. The CDR3 here is CASSSEGGGEGFF. The CDR3 DNA is TGTGCCAGCAGCTCCGAAGGTGGGGGTGAGGGTTTCTTC.

This clonotype was seen repeatedly, ten times or more. V and J are TRBV20-1 and TRBJ2-3, with a tentative D call TRBD2 (5 bases). CDR1 DFQATT and CDR2 SNEGSKA come from the germline V gene (reference sequence). This CDR3 contains 14 residues. Trimming took off 5 bases at V and 2 bases at J, with 14 bases between the two ends. DNA of the CDR3: TGCAGTGCTCTGGCGCCGAGGGTCACAGATACGCAGTATTTT. Protein product: CSALAPRVTDTQYF.

As to this clonotype: A read error is possible here, since a much larger clone lies one base away. The chain combines TRBV6-2 or TRBV6-3 with TRBJ2-7; tentative D call: TRBD2 (6 bases). Germline V lookup: CDR1 MNHEY, CDR2 SVGEGT. The CDR3 runs 13 residues. The CDR3 DNA is TGTACCAGCAGTCCGACTAGCTCCTACGAGCAGTACTTC. Protein: CTSSPTSSYEQYF.

The chain joins TRBV5-4 to TRBJ2-5; 10 bases line up with TRBD2. CDR1 and CDR2 (germline): SGHNT, YYREEE (reference sequence). The CDR3 runs to 15 residues. The trim removed 7 bases at V and 4 bases at J, leaving 10 bases unmatched. CDR3 sequence: CASGAGGSLGETQYF. CDR3 DNA: TGTGCCAGCGGAGCGGGAGGGTCTCTCGGAGAGACCCAGTACTTC.

This clonotype has more than one count but fewer than ten. The CDR3, as DNA: TGTGCCAGCAGCTTGTTTACGGGAGGGCCTGGCGAGCAGTACTTC. Residues: CASSLFTGGPGEQYF. This chain links TRBV5-8 with TRBJ2-7; 8 bases are shared with TRBD2. The CDR3 loop spans 15 amino acids. Germline CDR1 and CDR2: SGHTS and YDEGEE. V gave up 1 base and J gave up 6 bases; unmatched junction bases: 9.

This clonotype has ten or more counts. The rearrangement uses TRBV12-3 or TRBV12-4 and TRBJ2-3; D might be TRBD2 (6 bases). This CDR3 contains 14 residues. V dropped 10 bases and J dropped 0 bases, with 14 bases sitting between them. CDR3 sequence reads: CATQRASSTDTQYF. CDR3 in DNA: TGTGCCACCCAGCGGGCCTCTAGCACAGATACGCAGTATTTT.

This clonotype appeared many times. In DNA form, the CDR3 reads TGCAGTGCTAGACCTAGCTACACAGATACGCAGTATTTT. Residues: CSARPSYTDTQYF. This rearrangement joins TRBV20-1 to TRBJ2-3; possibly TRBD2 for D (5 bases). Between the trimmed V and J ends, which lost 2 bases and 2 bases, there was a span of 8 bases. The CDR3 loop spans 13 amino acids. Per germline, CDR1 DFQATT and CDR2 SNEGSKA (reference sequence).

In this sample, this clonotype turned up a few times. The chain couples TRBV7-9 to TRBJ1-1, with a possible D match to TRBD1 (5 bases). Per the germline V gene, CDR1 is SEHNR and CDR2 is FQNEAQ (reference sequence). The CDR3 consists of 14 residues. The V gene lost 8 bases and the J gene lost 1 base, with 14 bases spanning the gap. CDR3 region: CASEWGLGNTEAFF. The CDR3 nucleotides read TGTGCCAGCGAGTGGGGCCTGGGGAACACTGAAGCTTTCTTT.

This clonotype has at least ten counts. The genes are TRBV29-1 and TRBJ2-3; D gene ambiguous. CDR3 length equals 13 residues. Trimming pared 3 bases from V and 2 bases from J, leaving 9 bases between. Germline V gene data show CDR1 as SQVTM and CDR2 as ANQGSEA. CDR3 DNA sequence: TGCAGCGTTGAGAAGGGCAACACAGATACGCAGTATTTT. The encoded protein is CSVEKGNTDTQYF.

The V call is TRBV28, the J call TRBJ2-7; TRBD2 matches at 7 bases. Germline loops: CDR1 MDHEN, CDR2 SYDVKM. The junction had 9 bases not matched to a gene; V was cut back by 2 bases and J by 2 bases. The CDR3 has 16 residues. DNA for the CDR3: TGTGCCAGCAGTTTACCGGGGAGGGCAGGGACCTACGAGCAGTACTTC. Translation: CASSLPGRAGTYEQYF.

The sample holds many counts of this clonotype. The genes are TRBV27 and TRBJ1-2; D uncertain. The CDR3 runs to 13 residues. Germline V lookup: CDR1 MNHEY, CDR2 SMNVEV (reference sequence). V shed 6 bases and J shed 4 bases, with 12 bases lying between them. In DNA, the CDR3 is TGTGCCAGCAGCAACGAAGGGTCCTATGGCTACACCTTC. Translating gives CASSNEGSYGYTF.

In this sample, this clonotype turned up many times. This chain links TRBV7-2 with TRBJ2-4, with 9 bases fitting TRBD2. In germline, CDR1 is SGHTA, CDR2 FQGNSA. The junction had 10 bases not matched to a gene; V was cut back by 8 bases and J by 8 bases. The CDR3 is made up of 14 amino acids. For the CDR3, the DNA is TGTGCCAGCTTCATAGCGGGAGAGGGTCACATTCAGTACTTC. It specifies CASFIAGEGHIQYF.

This clonotype was seen at least ten times. V usage is TRBV29-1 and J usage is TRBJ2-3, with a possible D match to TRBD2 (6 bases). This CDR3 comprises 16 residues. With 2 bases removed from V and 4 bases from J, the gap between germline ends came to 19 bases. The V gene's germline CDR1 is SQVTM and CDR2 ANQGSEA. The CDR3 bases are TGCAGCGTTGAAATTTTTGGCGGGACCGTCGCAGATACGCAGTATTTT. It is translated as CSVEIFGGTVADTQYF.

The chain joins TRBV7-9 to TRBJ1-1; no definite D call. Trimming stripped 1 base from V and 8 bases from J, with 8 bases between. The length of the CDR3 is 12 residues. Per the germline V gene, CDR1 is SEHNR and CDR2 is FQNEAQ (reference sequence). The CDR3 DNA reads TGTGCCAGCAGCTTAGAGTCGGGGGAAGCTTTCTTT. This codes for CASSLESGEAFF.

The chain carries TRBV10-3 and TRBJ1-5; D ambiguous. V was shortened by 4 bases and J by 1 base, with 5 bases between the two germline ends. The germline V gene has CDR1 ENHRY and CDR2 SYGVKD. There are 13 residues in the CDR3. The DNA for the CDR3 is TGTGCCATCAGTGGAACCAGCAATCAGCCCCAGCATTTT. This gives the protein CAISGTSNQPQHF.

The J gene is TRBJ2-1, the V gene TRBV7-2; weak D call: TRBD1 (5 bases). The CDR3 spans 15 residues. V lost 4 bases, J lost 3 bases, and 13 bases lay in between. Germline lookup yields CDR1 SGHTA and CDR2 FQGNSA. The CDR3 bases are TGTGCCAGCAGCTGGGCAGGGAAGAACTACAATGAGCAGTTCTTC. Amino acid sequence: CASSWAGKNYNEQFF.

This clonotype was seen ten or more times. The chain joins TRBV7-8 to TRBJ2-1; possible D gene TRBD1, 5 bases. The CDR3 has 17 amino acids. V was pared by 3 bases and J by 2 bases, with 17 bases between. Germline V gene sequence: CDR1 SGHVS, CDR2 FQNEAQ. The CDR3 nucleotides are TGTGCCAGCAGCTTCGGAAAGAGACAGTCCCCCTACAATGAGCAGTTCTTC. Translated, it gives CASSFGKRQSPYNEQFF.

This clonotype was counted a few times. The chain is built from TRBV11-3 and TRBJ2-1, with TRBD2 identical over 11 bases. Unmatched junction bases numbered 2, after V lost 3 bases and J lost 7 bases. Germline CDR1 reads SGHNT; CDR2 reads YENEEA. The CDR3 runs 14 residues. CDR3 in DNA: TGTGCCAGCAGCTTTACTAGCGGGAGAAATGAGCAGTTCTTC. It is translated as CASSFTSGRNEQFF.